The clone carrying this T cell receptor beta chain was recorded at least ten times. Its antigen is not known. The data are from a study of early T cells in non-severe SARS-CoV-2 infection. Background on the study: Sequencing of bulk RNA from unsorted whole blood was done, without chain pairing.

Study findings and constraints: Anti-spike CD8 specificities were favored by VDJdb matching, whose results missed private and CD4 specificities.

TCRdb ran MiXCR on the 5' RACE reads and lists one entry per CDR3 protein. The table records about 25,000 distinct CDR3 sequences, 4.5% to 7% of them present only once. The sequenced sample consisted of whole blood. The TCR comes from an adult who was a healthcare worker with PCR-confirmed SARS-CoV-2 infection or an uninfected control (not recorded which).

CDR3 in DNA: TGTGCCACCAGCAGCTCGACAGGGTATGGTGAAAAACTGTTTTTT. Translated, it gives CATSSSTGYGEKLFF. The rearrangement joins TRBV15 to TRBJ1-4, with 7 nucleotides matching TRBD1. The CDR3 sequence is 15 residues long. The germline CDR1 and CDR2 sequences are LNHNV and YYDKDF (reference sequence). Losses at the gene ends were 3 bases for V and 7 bases for J; bases not matched to a gene: 8.